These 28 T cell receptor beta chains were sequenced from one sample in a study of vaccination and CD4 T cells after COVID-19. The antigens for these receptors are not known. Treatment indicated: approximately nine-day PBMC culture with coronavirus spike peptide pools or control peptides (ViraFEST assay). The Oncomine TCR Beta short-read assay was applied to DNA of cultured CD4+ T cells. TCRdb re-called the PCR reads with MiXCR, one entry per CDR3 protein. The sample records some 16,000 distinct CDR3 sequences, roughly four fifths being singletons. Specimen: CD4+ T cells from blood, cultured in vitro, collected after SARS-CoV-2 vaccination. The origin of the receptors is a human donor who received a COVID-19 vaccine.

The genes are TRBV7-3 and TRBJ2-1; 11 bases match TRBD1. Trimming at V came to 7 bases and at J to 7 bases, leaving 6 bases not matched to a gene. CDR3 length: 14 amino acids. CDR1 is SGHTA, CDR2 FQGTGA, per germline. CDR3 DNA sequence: TGTGCCAGCATGAGGACAGGGGGCTTTAATGAGCAGTTCTTC. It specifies CASMRTGGFNEQFF.

The CDR3 coding sequence is TGTGCCAGCAGCTTAGCGAGACAGTCTTCACCCCTCCACTTT. Amino acids: CASSLARQSSPLHF. V usage is TRBV7-2 and J usage is TRBJ1-6; D is perhaps TRBD1 (5 bases). This CDR3 region has 14 residues. Looked up from germline, CDR1 is SGHTA and CDR2 is FQGNSA. Trimming removed 0 bases from V and 9 bases from J, with 9 bases in between. Looking up the rest from reference TRBV7-2 and TRBJ1-6 gives the full variable domain: GAGVSQSPSNKVTEKGKDVELRCDPISGHTALYWYRQSLGQGLEFLIYFQGNSAPDKSGLPSDRFSAERTGGSVSTLTIQRTQQEDSAVYLCASSLARQSSPLHFGNGTRLTVT.

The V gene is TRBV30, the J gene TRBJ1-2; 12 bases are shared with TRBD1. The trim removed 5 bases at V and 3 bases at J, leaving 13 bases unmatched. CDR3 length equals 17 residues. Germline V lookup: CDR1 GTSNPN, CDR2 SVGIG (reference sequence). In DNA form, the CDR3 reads TGTGCCTGGGTTTCCGGGACAGGGGGCATTCGGGACTATGGCTACACCTTC. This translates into CAWVSGTGGIRDYGYTF. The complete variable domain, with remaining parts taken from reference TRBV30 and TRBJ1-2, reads SQTIHQWPATLVQPVGSPLSLECTVEGTSNPNLYWYRQAAGRGLQLLFYSVGIGQISSEVPQNLSASRPQDRQFILSSKKLLLSDSGFYLCAWVSGTGGIRDYGYTFGSGTRLTVV.

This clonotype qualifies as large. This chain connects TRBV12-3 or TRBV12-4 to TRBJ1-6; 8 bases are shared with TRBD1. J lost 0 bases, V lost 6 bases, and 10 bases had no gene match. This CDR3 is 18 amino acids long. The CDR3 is CASSRTGRRSSYNSPLHF. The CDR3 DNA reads TGTGCCAGCAGCAGGACAGGGCGGAGAAGCTCCTATAATTCACCCCTCCACTTT.

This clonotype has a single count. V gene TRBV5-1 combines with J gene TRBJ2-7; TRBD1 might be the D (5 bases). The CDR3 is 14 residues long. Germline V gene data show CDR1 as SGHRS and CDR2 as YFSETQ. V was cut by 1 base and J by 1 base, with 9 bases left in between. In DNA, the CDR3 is TGCGCCAGCAGCTTGAAGACAGATTCCTACGAGCAGTACTTC. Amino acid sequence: CASSLKTDSYEQYF.

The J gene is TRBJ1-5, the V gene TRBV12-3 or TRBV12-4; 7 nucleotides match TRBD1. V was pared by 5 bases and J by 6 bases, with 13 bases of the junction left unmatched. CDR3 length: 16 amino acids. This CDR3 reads CASSPMGRGLGQPQHF. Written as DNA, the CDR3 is TGTGCCAGCAGTCCGATGGGCAGGGGGTTGGGTCAGCCCCAGCATTTT.

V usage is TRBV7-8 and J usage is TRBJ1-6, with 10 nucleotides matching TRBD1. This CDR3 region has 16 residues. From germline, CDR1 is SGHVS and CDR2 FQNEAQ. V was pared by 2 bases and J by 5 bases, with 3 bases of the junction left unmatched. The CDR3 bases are TGTGCCAGCAGCTTACGCGGGACAGGGGATAATTCACCCCTCCACTTT. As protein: CASSLRGTGDNSPLHF.

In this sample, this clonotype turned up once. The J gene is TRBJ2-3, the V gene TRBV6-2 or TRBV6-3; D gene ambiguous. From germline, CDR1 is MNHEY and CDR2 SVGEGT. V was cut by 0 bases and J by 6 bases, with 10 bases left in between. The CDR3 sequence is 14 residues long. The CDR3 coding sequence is TGTGCCAGCAGTTACTCGAACTCCGGCGATACGCAGTATTTT. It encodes CASSYSNSGDTQYF.

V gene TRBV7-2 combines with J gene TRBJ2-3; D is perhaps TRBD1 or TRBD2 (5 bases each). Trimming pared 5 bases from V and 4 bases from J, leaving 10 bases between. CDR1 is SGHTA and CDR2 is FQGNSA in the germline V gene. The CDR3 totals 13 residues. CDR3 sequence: CASSAGTADTQYF. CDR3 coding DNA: TGTGCCAGCAGCGCCGGGACCGCAGATACGCAGTATTTT.

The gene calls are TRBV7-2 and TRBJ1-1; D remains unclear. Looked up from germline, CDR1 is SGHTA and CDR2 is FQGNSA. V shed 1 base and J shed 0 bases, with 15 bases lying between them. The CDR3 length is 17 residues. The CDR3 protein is CASSLGPRIIMNTEAFF. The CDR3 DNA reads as TGTGCCAGCAGCTTAGGCCCTCGTATAATCATGAACACTGAAGCTTTCTTT.

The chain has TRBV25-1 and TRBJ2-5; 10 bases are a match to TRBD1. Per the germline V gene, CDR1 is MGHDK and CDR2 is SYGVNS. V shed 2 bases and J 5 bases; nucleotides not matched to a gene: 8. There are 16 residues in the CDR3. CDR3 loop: CASSELGDRGPETQYF. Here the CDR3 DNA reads TGTGCCAGCAGTGAACTAGGAGACAGGGGGCCGGAGACCCAGTACTTC.

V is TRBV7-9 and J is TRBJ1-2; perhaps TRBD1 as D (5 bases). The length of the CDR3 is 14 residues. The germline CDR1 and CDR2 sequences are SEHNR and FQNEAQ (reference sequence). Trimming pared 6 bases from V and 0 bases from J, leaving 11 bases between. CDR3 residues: CASSLDSTNYGYTF. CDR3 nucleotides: TGTGCCAGCAGTCTAGACAGCACTAACTATGGCTACACCTTC.

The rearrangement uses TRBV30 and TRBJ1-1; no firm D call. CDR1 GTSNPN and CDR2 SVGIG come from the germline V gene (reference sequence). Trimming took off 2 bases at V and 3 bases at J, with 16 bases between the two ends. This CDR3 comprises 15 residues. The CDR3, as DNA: TGTGCCTGGAGTATGTATGAGGGTTGGGACACTGAAGCTTTCTTT. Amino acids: CAWSMYEGWDTEAFF. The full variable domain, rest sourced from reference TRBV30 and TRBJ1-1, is SQTIHQWPATLVQPVGSPLSLECTVEGTSNPNLYWYRQAAGRGLQLLFYSVGIGQISSEVPQNLSASRPQDRQFILSSKKLLLSDSGFYLCAWSMYEGWDTEAFFGQGTRLTVV.

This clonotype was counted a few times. CDR3: CASNDHYGGAFF. In DNA form, the CDR3 reads TGTGCCAGCAACGATCATTACGGGGGAGCTTTCTTT. V gene TRBV6-1 combines with J gene TRBJ1-1, with D perhaps matching TRBD1 (5 bases). In germline, CDR1 is MNHNS, CDR2 SASEGT. Trimming took off 7 bases at V and 10 bases at J, with 16 bases between the two ends. CDR3 size: 12 residues.

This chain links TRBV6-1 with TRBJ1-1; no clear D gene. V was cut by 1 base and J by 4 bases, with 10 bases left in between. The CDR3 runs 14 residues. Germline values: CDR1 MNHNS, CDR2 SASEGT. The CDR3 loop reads CASSEVRWSTEAFF. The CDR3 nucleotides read TGTGCCAGCAGTGAAGTCAGATGGAGCACTGAAGCTTTCTTT.

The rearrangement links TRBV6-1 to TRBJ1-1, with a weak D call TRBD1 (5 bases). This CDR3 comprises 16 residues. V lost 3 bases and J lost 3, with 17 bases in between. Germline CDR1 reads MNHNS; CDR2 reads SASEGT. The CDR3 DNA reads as TGTGCCAGCAGTGATGAACGGGGGAGGAGGGACACTGAAGCTTTCTTT. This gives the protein CASSDERGRRDTEAFF.

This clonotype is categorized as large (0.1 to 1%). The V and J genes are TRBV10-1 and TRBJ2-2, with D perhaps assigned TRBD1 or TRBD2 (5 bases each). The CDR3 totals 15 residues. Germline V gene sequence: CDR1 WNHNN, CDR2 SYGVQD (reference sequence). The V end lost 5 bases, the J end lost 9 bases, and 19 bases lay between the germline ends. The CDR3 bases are TGCGCCAGCAGTCGTACAGGATCCGACGGGAGGGAGCTGTTTTTT. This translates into CASSRTGSDGRELFF.

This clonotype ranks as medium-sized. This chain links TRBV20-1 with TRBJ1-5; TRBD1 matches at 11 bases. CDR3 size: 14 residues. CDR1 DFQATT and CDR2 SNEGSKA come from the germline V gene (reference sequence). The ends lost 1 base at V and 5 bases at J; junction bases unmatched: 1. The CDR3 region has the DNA TGCAGTGCTAGAGCGGACAGGGGGCATCAGCCCCAGCATTTT. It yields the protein CSARADRGHQPQHF.

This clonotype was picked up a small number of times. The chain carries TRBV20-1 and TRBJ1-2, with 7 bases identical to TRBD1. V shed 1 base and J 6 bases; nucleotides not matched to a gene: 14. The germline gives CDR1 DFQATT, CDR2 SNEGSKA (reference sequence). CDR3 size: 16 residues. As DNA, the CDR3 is TGCAGTGCTAGAGTACTCGGACAGGAAGTCGGCGATGGCTACACCTTC. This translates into CSARVLGQEVGDGYTF.

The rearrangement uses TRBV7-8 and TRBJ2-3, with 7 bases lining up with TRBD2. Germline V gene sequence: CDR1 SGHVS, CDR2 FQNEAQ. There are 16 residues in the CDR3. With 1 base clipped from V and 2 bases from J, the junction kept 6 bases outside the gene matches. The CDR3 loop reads CASSLVSGAHTDTQYF. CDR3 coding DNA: TGTGCCAGCAGCTTAGTCAGCGGGGCCCACACAGATACGCAGTATTTT.

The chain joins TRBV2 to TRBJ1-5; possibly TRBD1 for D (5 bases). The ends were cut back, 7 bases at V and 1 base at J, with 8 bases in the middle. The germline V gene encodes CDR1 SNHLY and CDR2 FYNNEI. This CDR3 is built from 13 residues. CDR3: CASNEGSNQPQHF. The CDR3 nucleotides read TGTGCCAGCAACGAGGGGAGCAATCAGCCCCAGCATTTT.

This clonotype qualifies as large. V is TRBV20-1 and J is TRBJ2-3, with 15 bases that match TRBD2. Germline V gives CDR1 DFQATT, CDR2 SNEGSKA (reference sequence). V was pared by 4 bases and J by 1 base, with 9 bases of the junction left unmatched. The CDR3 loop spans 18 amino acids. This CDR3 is CSANPGLAGGAGTDTQYF. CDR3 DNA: TGCAGTGCTAACCCGGGACTAGCGGGGGGTGCTGGCACAGATACGCAGTATTTT.

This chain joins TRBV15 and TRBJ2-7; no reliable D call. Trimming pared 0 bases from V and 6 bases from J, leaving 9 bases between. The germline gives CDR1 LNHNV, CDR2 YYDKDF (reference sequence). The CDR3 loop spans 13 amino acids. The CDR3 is CATSREALSEQYF. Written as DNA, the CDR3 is TGTGCCACCAGCAGAGAAGCATTGTCCGAGCAGTACTTC.

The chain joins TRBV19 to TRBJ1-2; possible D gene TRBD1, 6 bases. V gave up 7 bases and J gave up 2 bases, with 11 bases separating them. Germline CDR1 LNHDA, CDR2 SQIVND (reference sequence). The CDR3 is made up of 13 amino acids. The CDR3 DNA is TGTGCCAGTAAACAGGGTTCGAACTATGGCTACACCTTC. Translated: CASKQGSNYGYTF.

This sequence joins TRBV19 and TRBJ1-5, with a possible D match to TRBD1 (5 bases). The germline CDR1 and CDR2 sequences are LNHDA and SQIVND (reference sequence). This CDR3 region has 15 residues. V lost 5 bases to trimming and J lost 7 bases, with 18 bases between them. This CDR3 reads CASSPPPGLSQPQHF. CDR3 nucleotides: TGTGCCAGTAGTCCTCCCCCGGGACTTTCCCAGCCCCAGCATTTT.

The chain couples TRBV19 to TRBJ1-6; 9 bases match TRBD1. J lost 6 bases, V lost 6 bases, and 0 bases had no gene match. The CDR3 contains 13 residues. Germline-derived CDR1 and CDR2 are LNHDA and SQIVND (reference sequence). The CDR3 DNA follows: TGTGCCAGTAGGGACAGGGGTAATTCACCCCTCCACTTT. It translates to CASRDRGNSPLHF.

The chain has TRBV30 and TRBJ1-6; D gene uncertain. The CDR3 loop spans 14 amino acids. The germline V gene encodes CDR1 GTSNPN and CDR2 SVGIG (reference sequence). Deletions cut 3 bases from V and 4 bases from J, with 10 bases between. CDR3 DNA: TGTGCCTGGAGGGGGATGAATTATAATTCACCCCTCCACTTT. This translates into CAWRGMNYNSPLHF. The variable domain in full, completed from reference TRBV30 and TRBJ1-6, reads SQTIHQWPATLVQPVGSPLSLECTVEGTSNPNLYWYRQAAGRGLQLLFYSVGIGQISSEVPQNLSASRPQDRQFILSSKKLLLSDSGFYLCAWRGMNYNSPLHFGNGTRLTVT.

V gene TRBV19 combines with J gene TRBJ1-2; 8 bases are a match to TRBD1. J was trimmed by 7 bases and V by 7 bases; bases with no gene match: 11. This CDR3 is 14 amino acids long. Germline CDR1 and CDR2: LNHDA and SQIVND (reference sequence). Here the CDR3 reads CASTEDRVGFGYTF. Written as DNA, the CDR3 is TGTGCCAGTACGGAGGACAGGGTGGGTTTTGGCTACACCTTC.